A selection of T cell receptor beta chains follows, all from one sample in a study of pediatric ulcerative colitis. Sequencing used immunoSEQ multiplex PCR; TCRdb keeps in-frame clones, though not all of them. The sample lists 10,000 to 13,000 clones; 75% to 85% were seen once. The specimen was gut tissue. These receptors were obtained from a girl between 10 and 17 years old who was a control in a study of pediatric ulcerative colitis. Both conserved end residues are part of each CDR3. The order of the fields is D gene, J gene, clone size, V gene, CDR3 DNA, CDR3 protein. The D gene is left open where the match is weak. Expanded clones get a size class; other rows say once, few or many, or leave the size out.

>-|TRBJ2-3|-|TRBV7-8
TGTGCCAGCAGCTTAATTCCGACAGTCATCACAGATACGCAGTATTTT
CASSLIPTVITDTQYF
>TRBD1|TRBJ2-3|-|TRBV5-1
TGCGCCAGCAGCAAAGGACAGGGAGCAGATACGCAGTATTTT
CASSKGQGADTQYF
>TRBD1|TRBJ1-3|-|TRBV6-1
TGTGCCAGCAGTAAAGGGACAGGGGGAATAGGAAACACCATATATTTT
CASSKGTGGIGNTIYF
>-|TRBJ2-3|-|TRBV27
TGTGCCAGCAGTTTCTATAAGACACTCAGCACAGATACGCAGTATTTT
CASSFYKTLSTDTQYF
>TRBD2|TRBJ2-3|-|TRBV7-9
TGTGCCAGCAGCCGACGGACTAGGTCGGATACGCAGTATTTT
CASSRRTRSDTQYF
>TRBD2|TRBJ2-1|-|TRBV18
TGTGCCAGCTCACCAGGACTAGCGGTTAATGAGCAGTTCTTC
CASSPGLAVNEQFF
>-|TRBJ2-2|-|TRBV5-4
TGTGCCAGCAGCTTGCGTGAAACCGGGGAGCTGTTTTTT
CASSLRETGELFF
>TRBD1|TRBJ1-2|once|TRBV6-1
TGTGCCAGCAGTCTACACAGGGGGCAAGGGAGTGGCTACACCTTC
CASSLHRGQGSGYTF
>TRBD2|TRBJ2-5|few|TRBV7-7
TGTGCTAGCAGCTTAGGACTAGCGGACCAAGAGACCCAGTACTTC
CASSLGLADQETQYF
>TRBD2|TRBJ2-7|-|TRBV10-3
TGTGCCATCAGTGCACACCCCTCGACTAGCGTATTATACGAGCAGTACTTC
CAISAHPSTSVLYEQYF
>TRBD2|TRBJ2-1|-|TRBV5-1
TGCGCCAGCACACCGGGACTAGCGACAGTAGCAGAGCAGTTCTTC
CASTPGLATVAEQFF
>-|TRBJ1-1|-|TRBV6-6
TGTGCCAGCAGTTACCCTAGGCCGGGGGTCGCTGAAGCTTTCTTT
CASSYPRPGVAEAFF
>TRBD1|TRBJ1-2|-|TRBV4-3
TGCGCCAGCAGCCAAGCCCAGGGGGACTATGGCTACACCTTC
CASSQAQGDYGYTF
>-|TRBJ1-2|-|TRBV29-1
TGCAGCGTTGTGGGGCGAAGCTATGGCTACACCTTC
CSVVGRSYGYTF
>-|TRBJ2-7|-|TRBV29-1
TGCAGCATCCGACCTAACTCCTACGAGCAGTACTTC
CSIRPNSYEQYF
>TRBD1|TRBJ1-1|-|TRBV28
TGTGCCAGCAGTTTTGCAGGGGGCAACACTGAAGCTTTCTTT
CASSFAGGNTEAFF
>-|TRBJ2-3|-|TRBV10-3
TGTGCCATCGCGGGCGCTAGTACGACAGATACGCAGTATTTT
CAIAGASTTDTQYF
>-|TRBJ2-1|-|TRBV13
TGTGCCAGCAGCTTATACCTGGGCAGTAGAAATGAGCAGTTCTTC
CASSLYLGSRNEQFF
>TRBD2|TRBJ2-7|-|TRBV6-1
TGTGCCAGCAGTGAAGCAGGACTAGCGAAGACCTACGAGCAGTACTTC
CASSEAGLAKTYEQYF
>-|TRBJ2-3|-|TRBV11-2
TGTGCCAGCAGCGGGCAGTCCGGGACAAGCCGAACAGATACGCAGTATTTT
CASSGQSGTSRTDTQYF
>-|TRBJ2-1|-|TRBV19
TGTGCCAGTAGTGGTATATATAAGGGCGGGACTTACAATGAGCAGTTCTTC
CASSGIYKGGTYNEQFF
>-|TRBJ2-5|-|TRBV2
TGTGCCAGCTCGCGGGAAGAGACCCAGTACTTC
CASSREETQYF
>-|TRBJ1-1|once|TRBV2
TGTGCCAGCAATCCGGACGGGGGGTCCGCTGAAGCTTTCTTT
CASNPDGGSAEAFF
>-|TRBJ2-7|-|TRBV6-5
TGTGCCAGCAGTTCAAATCCGGGACTTACTTACGAGGAGCAGTACTTC
CASSSNPGLTYEEQYF
>-|TRBJ2-7|-|TRBV18
TGTGCCAGCTCACCACCGGTGGTGACCGGGCAGTACTTC
CASSPPVVTGQYF
>-|TRBJ1-5|few|TRBV5-6
TGTGCCAGCAGCTTCCTGGGGGGGCAACAGCCCCAGCATTTT
CASSFLGGQQPQHF
>-|TRBJ1-2|-|TRBV4-2
TGTGCCAGCAGCCAAGGAGGTGGGGATGGCTACACCTTC
CASSQGGGDGYTF
>TRBD2|TRBJ2-1|-|TRBV7-9
TGTGCCAGCAGCATCACAGAGCGGGAGGAATACAATGAGCAGTTCTTC
CASSITEREEYNEQFF
>-|TRBJ1-5|-|TRBV7-2
TGTGCCAGCAGCTCCACGGGGAGCAATCAGCCCCAGCATTTT
CASSSTGSNQPQHF
>-|TRBJ1-3|-|TRBV30
TGTGCCTGGACCCACCCGGGGGCAGGCCTCGGGAAGGCAAACACCATATATTTT
CAWTHPGAGLGKANTIYF
>-|TRBJ2-7|-|TRBV7-9
TGTGCCAGCAGCTTAGGAAGGGGTCACGAGCAGTACTTC
CASSLGRGHEQYF
>-|TRBJ1-1|-|TRBV6-5
TGTGCCACCCACCTACCAGGGGCGAACACTGAAGCTTTCTTT
CATHLPGANTEAFF
>TRBD1|TRBJ1-4|-|TRBV7-2
TGTGCCAGCAGCTTCAACAGGGGGGAGAAACTGTTTTTT
CASSFNRGEKLFF
>-|TRBJ2-1|-|TRBV5-1
TGCGCCAGCCGTACAGGGTACTCCTACAATGAGCAGTTCTTC
CASRTGYSYNEQFF
>-|TRBJ1-3|-|TRBV30
TGTGCCTGGAGTGCCGGGGGTGCTGGAAACACCATATATTTT
CAWSAGGAGNTIYF
>TRBD1|TRBJ1-2|-|TRBV13
TGTGCCAGCAGCTTAGAGGGGGCCGGCTGGGGCTACACCTTC
CASSLEGAGWGYTF
>-|TRBJ2-7|-|TRBV30
TGTGCCTGGAGGAAGGGGTCGTACGAGCAGTACTTC
CAWRKGSYEQYF
>TRBD1|TRBJ1-1|once|TRBV4-2
TGTGCCAGCAGCCAAGATTGGGACAGGAATGAAGCTTTCTTT
CASSQDWDRNEAFF
>TRBD1|TRBJ1-2|-|TRBV7-2
TGTGCCAGCAGCAGGGACAGGGTCGACGGCTACACCTTC
CASSRDRVDGYTF
>-|TRBJ2-2|-|TRBV19
TGTGCCAGTAGTAACCAGGCCCCAGAAGCCGGGGAGCTGTTTTTT
CASSNQAPEAGELFF
>-|TRBJ2-4|-|TRBV7-2
TGTGCCAGCAGCTTAGGGCCCAACCTAGGGGCCAAAAACATTCAGTACTTC
CASSLGPNLGAKNIQYF
>-|TRBJ1-1|few|TRBV7-2
TGTGCCAGCAGCTCAACGGCGGCGGGCACTGAAGCTTTCTTT
CASSSTAAGTEAFF
>TRBD2|TRBJ2-3|-|TRBV5-4
TGTGCCAGCAGCCGGGTTACTAGCGGGGTTAGCACAGATACGCAGTATTTT
CASSRVTSGVSTDTQYF
>-|TRBJ2-6|-|TRBV19
TGTGCCAGTAGTATAGAGTCCTCGCACAGAGGGGGAGTCCTGACTTTC
CASSIESSHRGGVLTF
>TRBD1|TRBJ2-1|-|TRBV6-5
TGTGCCAGCAGTTCCGGGACAGGGGTATCGAATGAGCAGTTCTTC
CASSSGTGVSNEQFF
>-|TRBJ1-1|-|TRBV27
TGTGCCAGCAGTTTTTTGTACAGGGAGAACACTGAAGCTTTCTTT
CASSFLYRENTEAFF
>-|TRBJ2-2|few|TRBV5-1
TGCGCCAGTTGCAAGATGGACAGTTACACCGGGGAGCTGTTTTTT
CASCKMDSYTGELFF
>-|TRBJ1-1|-|TRBV2
TGTGCCAGCGGGCCACAATCCTCCACTGAAGCTTTCTTT
CASGPQSSTEAFF
>TRBD1|TRBJ1-3|-|TRBV6-1
TGTGCCAGCACCGGGACAGGGTTTGGAGACACCATATATTTT
CASTGTGFGDTIYF
>-|TRBJ1-3|-|TRBV9
TGTGCCAGCGGTGCCCTTGGTAGCTCTGGAAACACCATATATTTT
CASGALGSSGNTIYF
>TRBD1|TRBJ1-5|-|TRBV28
TGTGCCAGCAGTTGGCCCCCAGGGGGCGGTCAGCCCCAGCATTTT
CASSWPPGGGQPQHF
>-|TRBJ2-3|-|TRBV19
TGTGCCAGTAGTATAGAGACAGATACGCAGTATTTT
CASSIETDTQYF
>-|TRBJ2-2|-|TRBV29-1
TGCAGCGTTCAGGCAGGGAGGACCGGGGAGCTGTTTTTT
CSVQAGRTGELFF